One T cell receptor beta chain is described in this entry. The data are from a study of shared T cell receptors in the human thymus. Some clones are missing from TCRdb's copy, which holds only in-frame ones; the method was immunoSEQ multiplex PCR. This sample carries fewer than 700,000 clones, roughly 90% of them seen once, and the ten largest clones take 0.0095% to 0.011%. V was trimmed by 1 base and J by 1 base, leaving 11 bases between them. Germline V gene lookup returns CDR1 SGHVT and CDR2 SQSDAQ. This CDR3 is 16 amino acids long. Separately, the same data were catalogued under a study of human thymus T cells. Turning to that study: Having corrective surgery for congenital heart defects, healthy Finnish infants were the ones who donated. The source of the thymus tissue was resections taken during corrective heart surgery. Across thymic and blood repertoires, the usage of V and J genes appeared to be biased. A high degree of thymic repertoire overlap among unrelated individuals was reported in related research.

Sequencing was done on a sample of thymocytes. The chain links TRBV7-4 to TRBJ1-5; D may be TRBD1 (5 bases). The source of this sequence is a boy under three years old with a congenital heart defect. CDR3 nucleotides: TGTGCCAGCAGCTTAGATTTGGGGCGAAGCAATCAGCCCCAGCATTTT. This encodes CASSLDLGRSNQPQHF.